What follows are 21 T cell receptor beta chains derived from one specimen sequenced in a study of T cell changes during pregnancy in multiple sclerosis. Here immunoSEQ multiplex PCR was the method, and the copy in TCRdb shows in-frame clones only, minus some. The sample gives around 59,000 clones, around 93% of which show up once; around 0.8% is in the top ten. The sequences come from CD4+ T cells from peripheral blood mononuclear cells, collected in the first trimester of pregnancy. These receptors came from a female donor with multiple sclerosis, enrolled in a pregnancy study.

The chain recombines TRBV6-6 with TRBJ1-1; D possibly corresponds to TRBD1 (5 bases). Trimming removed 2 bases at V and 1 base at J, with 8 bases between. The germline V gene has CDR1 MNHNY and CDR2 SVGAGI (reference sequence). This CDR3 spans 14 amino acids. Here the CDR3 DNA reads TGTGCCAGCAGTTACCCAGGGCCGAACACTGAAGCTTTCTTT. It codes for CASSYPGPNTEAFF.

The rearrangement uses TRBV30 and TRBJ2-1; D gene unclear. The CDR3 extends over 12 amino acids. Germline V gene sequence: CDR1 GTSNPN, CDR2 SVGIG (reference sequence). With 3 bases removed from V and 3 bases from J, the gap between germline ends came to 6 bases. CDR3 nucleotides: TGTGCCTGGAGGGGCTTCTACAATGAGCAGTTCTTC. Translating gives CAWRGFYNEQFF.

This sequence joins TRBV19 and TRBJ2-5; D ambiguous. Trimming removed 0 bases from V and 3 bases from J, with 2 bases in between. The CDR3 length is 12 residues. Per the germline V gene, CDR1 is LNHDA and CDR2 is SQIVND (reference sequence). CDR3 in DNA: TGTGCCAGTAGTATAGATAAAGAGACCCAGTACTTC. Its protein is CASSIDKETQYF.

The rearrangement uses TRBV7-2 and TRBJ2-1; TRBD2 agrees at 13 bases. Germline V gives CDR1 SGHTA, CDR2 FQGNSA. V lost 2 bases and J lost 5; bases outside the gene matches: 3. The CDR3 covers 16 residues. The CDR3 DNA sequence: TGTGCCAGCAGCTTATTAGGACTAGCGGGGGACAATGAGCAGTTCTTC. Translation: CASSLLGLAGDNEQFF. Full variable domain (rest looked up from reference TRBV7-2 and TRBJ2-1): GAGVSQSPSNKVTEKGKDVELRCDPISGHTALYWYRQSLGQGLEFLIYFQGNSAPDKSGLPSDRFSAERTGGSVSTLTIQRTQQEDSAVYLCASSLLGLAGDNEQFFGPGTRLTVL.

This chain's CDR3 is CASSLSAGRGYGYTF. CDR3 coding DNA: TGTGCCAGCAGCTTATCCGCAGGACGGGGCTATGGCTACACCTTC. The rearrangement uses TRBV7-9 and TRBJ1-2; D call uncertain. CDR3 length equals 15 residues. The germline gives CDR1 SEHNR, CDR2 FQNEAQ (reference sequence). Trimming cost V 2 bases and J 4 bases, with 14 bases left between them.

This chain links TRBV10-2 with TRBJ2-3; TRBD2 aligns across 9 bases. The CDR3 contains 18 residues. J gave up 2 bases and V 8 bases, and 17 bases lay outside the gene matches. CDR1 is WSHSY, CDR2 SAAADI, per germline. CDR3 bases: TGCGCCAGCCTAACCGAGATAGCGGGGGCGGGTCCCACAGATACGCAGTATTTT. Its protein product is CASLTEIAGAGPTDTQYF.

This sequence joins TRBV7-2 and TRBJ1-4; D gene uncertain. There are 13 residues in the CDR3. Trimming removed 4 bases at V and 11 bases at J, with 14 bases between. Germline assignment: CDR1 SGHTA and CDR2 FQGNSA. In DNA, the CDR3 is TGTGCCAGCAGCTCCAAAACGGGGAACAAACTGTTTTTT. Translated: CASSSKTGNKLFF.

The chain couples TRBV12-5 to TRBJ1-1; D is unresolved. The V gene lost 2 bases and the J gene lost 4 bases, with 8 bases spanning the gap. The CDR3 is made up of 13 amino acids. Per germline, CDR1 LGHNT and CDR2 FRNRAP. The CDR3 sequence is CASGLRRITEAFF. CDR3 coding DNA: TGTGCTAGTGGTTTGCGGCGGATCACTGAAGCTTTCTTT.

V usage is TRBV4-3 and J usage is TRBJ1-6; D gene uncertain. Germline CDR1 reads LGHNA; CDR2 reads YSLEER. Trimming took off 5 bases at V and 6 bases at J, with 11 bases between the two ends. The length of the CDR3 is 14 residues. CDR3: CASSITGSNSPLHF. In DNA form, the CDR3 reads TGCGCCAGCAGCATTACGGGGTCTAATTCACCCCTCCACTTT.

V and J are TRBV10-1 and TRBJ2-7, with D perhaps TRBD1 (6 bases). This CDR3 has 14 residues. CDR1 WNHNN and CDR2 SYGVQD come from the germline V gene (reference sequence). The V end was cut by 2 bases, the J end by 0 bases, with 8 bases between. CDR3 nucleotides: TGCGCCAGCAGTGAGGTGACAGGCTCCTACGAGCAGTACTTC. This gives the protein CASSEVTGSYEQYF.

This chain links TRBV7-9 with TRBJ2-3, with D possibly matching TRBD1 (5 bases). The V gene lost 5 bases and the J gene lost 2 bases, with 5 bases spanning the gap. The CDR3 totals 12 residues. In germline, CDR1 is SEHNR, CDR2 FQNEAQ (reference sequence). In DNA, the CDR3 is TGTGCCAGCAGCGGGGCCACAGATACGCAGTATTTT. It codes for CASSGATDTQYF.

CDR3 coding DNA: TGCGCCAGCAGCTATCAGGGAAATAATTCACCCCTCCACTTT. Translating gives CASSYQGNNSPLHF. The chain uses TRBV4-3 and TRBJ1-6; tentative D call: TRBD1 (5 bases). V dropped 5 bases and J dropped 5 bases, with 10 bases sitting between them. The CDR3 runs to 14 residues. Germline loops: CDR1 LGHNA, CDR2 YSLEER.

The chain combines TRBV7-2 with TRBJ1-5, with a weak D call TRBD1 (6 bases). Germline-derived CDR1 and CDR2 are SGHTA and FQGNSA. This CDR3 comprises 17 residues. Trimming took off 5 bases at V and 2 bases at J, with 19 bases between the two ends. The DNA for the CDR3 is TGTGCCAGCAGCCCTTTAGGGGGGGCGCGGGGCAATCAGCCCCAGCATTTT. Protein sequence: CASSPLGGARGNQPQHF.

The chain recombines TRBV7-9 with TRBJ1-3; the D gene is possibly TRBD1 (5 bases). In germline, CDR1 is SEHNR, CDR2 FQNEAQ (reference sequence). Trimming left V 4 bases short and J 0 bases short, with 7 bases between. The CDR3 covers 14 residues. The CDR3 is CASSSRGSGNTIYF. Written as DNA, the CDR3 is TGTGCCAGCAGCTCAAGGGGCTCTGGAAACACCATATATTTT.

The chain combines TRBV9 with TRBJ2-2; a possible D gene is TRBD2 (7 bases). CDR3 size: 19 residues. V lost 2 bases, J lost 1 base, and 21 bases lay in between. Germline-derived CDR1 and CDR2 are SGDLS and YYNGEE. The CDR3 region is CASSVLQRGGLGNTGELFF. CDR3 bases: TGTGCCAGCAGCGTCTTACAGAGGGGGGGGTTAGGGAACACCGGGGAGCTGTTTTTT. The variable domain in full, completed from reference TRBV9 and TRBJ2-2, reads DSGVTQTPKHLITATGQRVTLRCSPRSGDLSVYWYQQSLDQGLQFLIQYYNGEERAKGNILERFSAQQFPDLHSELNLSSLELGDSALYFCASSVLQRGGLGNTGELFFGEGSRLTVL.

This sequence joins TRBV7-9 and TRBJ2-7, with a tentative D call TRBD1 (5 bases). The length of the CDR3 is 14 residues. The germline V and J ends were trimmed by 5 bases and 1 base, with 12 bases remaining between them. Germline CDR1 SEHNR, CDR2 FQNEAQ (reference sequence). The CDR3 reads CASSPRQQSYEQYF. As DNA, the CDR3 is TGTGCCAGCAGCCCAAGACAGCAATCCTACGAGCAGTACTTC.

The gene calls are TRBV15 and TRBJ2-7, with 10 bases that match TRBD2. The trim removed 4 bases at V and 0 bases at J, leaving 3 bases unmatched. The CDR3 loop spans 15 amino acids. CDR1 and CDR2 (germline): LNHNV, YYDKDF (reference sequence). Here the CDR3 DNA reads TGTGCCACCAGCAAAAGACTAGCGGGCTCCTACGAGCAGTACTTC. Protein: CATSKRLAGSYEQYF.

CDR3 DNA sequence: TGTGCCAGCAGCTTATTGGCCTTGGACACTGAAGCTTTCTTT. Protein product: CASSLLALDTEAFF. This chain links TRBV7-3 with TRBJ1-1, with D hard to call. CDR3 length: 14 residues. With 2 bases removed from V and 3 bases from J, the gap between germline ends came to 10 bases. The V gene's germline CDR1 is SGHTA and CDR2 FQGTGA.

This chain joins TRBV6-1 and TRBJ1-2; 7 bases are shared with TRBD1. Germline assignment: CDR1 MNHNS and CDR2 SASEGT. V dropped 4 bases and J dropped 4; count of bases not matched to a gene: 3. The CDR3 totals 13 residues. The CDR3 protein is CASSADRIYGYTF. In DNA, the CDR3 is TGTGCCAGCAGTGCGGACAGGATCTATGGCTACACCTTC.

The chain joins TRBV19 to TRBJ2-1; possibly TRBD1 for D (5 bases). V was shortened by 3 bases and J by 4 bases, with 13 bases between the two germline ends. The CDR3 is 15 residues long. Germline V lookup: CDR1 LNHDA, CDR2 SQIVND (reference sequence). The CDR3 DNA reads as TGTGCCAGTAGTATGGAACAGGCCCGTTACAATGAGCAGTTCTTC. It specifies CASSMEQARYNEQFF. Together with reference TRBV19 and TRBJ2-1, the CDR3 gives the full variable domain: DGGITQSPKYLFRKEGQNVTLSCEQNLNHDAMYWYRQDPGQGLRLIYYSQIVNDFQKGDIAEGYSVSREKKESFPLTVTSAQKNPTAFYLCASSMEQARYNEQFFGPGTRLTVL.

The rearrangement links TRBV7-8 to TRBJ2-7, with 8 positions matching TRBD2. The V and J ends lost 5 bases and 6 bases, in that order; junction bases with no gene match: 9. Germline CDR1 is SGHVS and CDR2 is FQNEAQ. CDR3 length equals 14 residues. For the CDR3, the DNA is TGTGCCAGCAGCGCTCAGGGGCGGGGGGCCGAGCAGTACTTC. Translation: CASSAQGRGAEQYF.